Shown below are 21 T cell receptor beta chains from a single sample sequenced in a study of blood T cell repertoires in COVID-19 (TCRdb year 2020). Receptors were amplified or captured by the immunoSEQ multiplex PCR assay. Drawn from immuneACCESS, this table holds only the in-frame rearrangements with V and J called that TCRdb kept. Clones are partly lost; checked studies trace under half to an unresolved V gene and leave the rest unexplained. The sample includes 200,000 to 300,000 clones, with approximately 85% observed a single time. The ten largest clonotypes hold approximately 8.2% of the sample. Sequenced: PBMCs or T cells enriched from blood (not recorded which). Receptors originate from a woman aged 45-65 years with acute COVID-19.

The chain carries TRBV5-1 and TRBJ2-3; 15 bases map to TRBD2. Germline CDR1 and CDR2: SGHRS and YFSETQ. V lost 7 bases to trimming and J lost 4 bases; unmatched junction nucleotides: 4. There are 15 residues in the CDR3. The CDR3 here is CASRTSGGAADTQYF. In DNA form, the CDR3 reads TGCGCCAGCCGGACTAGCGGGGGGGCAGCAGATACGCAGTATTTT.

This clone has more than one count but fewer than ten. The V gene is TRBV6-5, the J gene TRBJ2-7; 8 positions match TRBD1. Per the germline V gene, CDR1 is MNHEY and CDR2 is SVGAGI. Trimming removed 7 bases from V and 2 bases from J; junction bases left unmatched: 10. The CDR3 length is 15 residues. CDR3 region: CASIANRGKTYEQYF. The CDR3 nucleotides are TGTGCCAGCATAGCGAACAGGGGGAAAACCTACGAGCAGTACTTC.

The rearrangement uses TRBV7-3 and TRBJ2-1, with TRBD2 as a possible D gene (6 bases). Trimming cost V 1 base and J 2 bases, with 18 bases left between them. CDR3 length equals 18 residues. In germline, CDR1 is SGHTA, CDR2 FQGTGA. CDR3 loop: CASSLNGVLASTYNEQFF. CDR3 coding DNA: TGTGCCAGCAGCTTAAATGGGGTGCTAGCGTCCACCTACAATGAGCAGTTCTTC.

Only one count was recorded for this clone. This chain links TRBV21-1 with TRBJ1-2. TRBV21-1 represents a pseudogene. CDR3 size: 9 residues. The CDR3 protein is CATHHGYTF. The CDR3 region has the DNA TGTGCGACTCACCATGGCTACACCTTC.

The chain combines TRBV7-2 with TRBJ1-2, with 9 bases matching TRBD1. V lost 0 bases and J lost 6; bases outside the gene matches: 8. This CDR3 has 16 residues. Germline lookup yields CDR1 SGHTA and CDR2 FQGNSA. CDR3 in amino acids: CASSLALEDRGNGYTF. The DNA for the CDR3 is TGTGCCAGCAGCTTAGCCCTAGAAGACAGGGGGAATGGCTACACCTTC.

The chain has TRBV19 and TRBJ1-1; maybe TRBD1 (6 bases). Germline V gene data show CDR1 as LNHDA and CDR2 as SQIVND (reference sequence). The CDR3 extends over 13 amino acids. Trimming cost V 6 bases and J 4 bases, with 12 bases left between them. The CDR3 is CASSDRFLTEAFF. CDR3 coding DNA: TGTGCCAGTAGCGACAGGTTTCTCACTGAAGCTTTCTTT.

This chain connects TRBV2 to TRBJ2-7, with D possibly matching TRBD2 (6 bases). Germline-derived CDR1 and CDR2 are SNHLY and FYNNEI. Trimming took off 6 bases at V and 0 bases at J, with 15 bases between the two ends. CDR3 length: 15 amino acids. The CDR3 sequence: CASRAWGLSSYEQYF. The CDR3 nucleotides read TGTGCCAGCAGGGCTTGGGGACTGAGCTCCTACGAGCAGTACTTC.

Here the CDR3 reads CASRNDRVNTEAFF. As DNA, the CDR3 is TGTGCCAGCAGGAACGACAGGGTGAACACTGAAGCTTTCTTT. The chain has TRBV9 and TRBJ1-1, with 7 positions matching TRBD1. The junction had 4 bases not matched to a gene; V was cut back by 5 bases and J by 0 bases. The CDR3 is 14 residues long. The germline V gene has CDR1 SGDLS and CDR2 YYNGEE.

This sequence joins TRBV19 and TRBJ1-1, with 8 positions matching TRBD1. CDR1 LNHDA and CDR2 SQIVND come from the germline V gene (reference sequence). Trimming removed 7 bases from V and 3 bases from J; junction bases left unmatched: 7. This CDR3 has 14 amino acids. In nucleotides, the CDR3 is TGTGCCAGTACCGAACAGGGGGAATACACTGAAGCTTTCTTT. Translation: CASTEQGEYTEAFF.

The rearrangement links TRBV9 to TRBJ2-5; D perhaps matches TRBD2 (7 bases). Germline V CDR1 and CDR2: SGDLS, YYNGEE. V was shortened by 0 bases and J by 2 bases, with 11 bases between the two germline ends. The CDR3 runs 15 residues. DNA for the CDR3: TGTGCCAGCAGCGTAGGTGCGGGGGCGCAAGAGACCCAGTACTTC. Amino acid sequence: CASSVGAGAQETQYF.

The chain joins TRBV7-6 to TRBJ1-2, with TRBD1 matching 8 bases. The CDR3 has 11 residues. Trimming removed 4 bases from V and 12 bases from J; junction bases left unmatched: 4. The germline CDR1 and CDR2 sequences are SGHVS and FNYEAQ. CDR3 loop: CASSSQGGNTF. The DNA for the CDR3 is TGTGCCAGCAGCTCACAGGGGGGAAACACCTTC.

As DNA, the CDR3 is TGTGCCGTAGCGGGCGGAATAACCTACGAGCAGTACTTC. Translated, it gives CAVAGGITYEQYF. The rearrangement uses TRBV6-5 and TRBJ2-7, with 7 bases identical to TRBD2. CDR3 length equals 13 residues. With 11 bases clipped from V and 2 bases from J, the junction kept 9 bases outside the gene matches. Germline loops: CDR1 MNHEY, CDR2 SVGAGI.

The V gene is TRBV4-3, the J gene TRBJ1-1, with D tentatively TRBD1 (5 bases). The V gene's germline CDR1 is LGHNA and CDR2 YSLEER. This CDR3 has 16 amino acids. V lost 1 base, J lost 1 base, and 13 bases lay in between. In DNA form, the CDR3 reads TGCGCCAGCAGCCAAGTTCTGACAGTCGGGAACACTGAAGCTTTCTTT. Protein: CASSQVLTVGNTEAFF.

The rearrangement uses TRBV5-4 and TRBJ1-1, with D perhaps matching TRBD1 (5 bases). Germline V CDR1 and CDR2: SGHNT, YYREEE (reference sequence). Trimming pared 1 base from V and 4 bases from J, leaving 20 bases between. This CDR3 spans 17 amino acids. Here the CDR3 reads CASSLLYGGLRSTEAFF. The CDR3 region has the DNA TGTGCCAGCAGCTTGTTGTATGGGGGACTCAGGAGCACTGAAGCTTTCTTT.

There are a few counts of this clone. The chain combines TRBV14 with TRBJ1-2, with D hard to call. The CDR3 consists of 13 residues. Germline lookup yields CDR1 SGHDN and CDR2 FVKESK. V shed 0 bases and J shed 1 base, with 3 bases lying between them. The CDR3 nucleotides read TGTGCCAGCAGCCAAGACGGTAACTATGGCTACACCTTC. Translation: CASSQDGNYGYTF. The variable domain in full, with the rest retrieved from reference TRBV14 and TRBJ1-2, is EAGVTQFPSHSVIEKGQTVTLRCDPISGHDNLYWYRRVMGKEIKFLLHFVKESKQDESGMPNNRFLAERTGGTYSTLKVQPAELEDSGVYFCASSQDGNYGYTFGSGTRLTVV.

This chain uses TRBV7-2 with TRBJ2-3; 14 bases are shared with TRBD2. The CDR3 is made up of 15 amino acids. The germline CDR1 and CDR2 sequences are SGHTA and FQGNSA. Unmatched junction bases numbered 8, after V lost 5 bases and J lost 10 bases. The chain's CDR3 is CASSPRTSGGISQYF. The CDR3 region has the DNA TGTGCCAGCAGCCCACGGACTAGCGGGGGGATATCGCAGTATTTT.

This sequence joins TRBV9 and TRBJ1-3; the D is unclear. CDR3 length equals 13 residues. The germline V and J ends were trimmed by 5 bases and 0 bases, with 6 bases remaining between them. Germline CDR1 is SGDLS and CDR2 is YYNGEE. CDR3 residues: CASRASSGNTIYF. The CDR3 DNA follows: TGTGCCAGCAGGGCCAGCTCTGGAAACACCATATATTTT.

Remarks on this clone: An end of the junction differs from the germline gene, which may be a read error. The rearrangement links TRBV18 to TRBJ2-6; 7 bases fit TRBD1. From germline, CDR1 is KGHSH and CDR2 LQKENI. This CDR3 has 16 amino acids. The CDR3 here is CASSPQGLSGANVLTF. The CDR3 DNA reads TGTGCCAGCTCCCCACAGGGGCTATCTGGGGCCAACGTCCTGACTTTC.

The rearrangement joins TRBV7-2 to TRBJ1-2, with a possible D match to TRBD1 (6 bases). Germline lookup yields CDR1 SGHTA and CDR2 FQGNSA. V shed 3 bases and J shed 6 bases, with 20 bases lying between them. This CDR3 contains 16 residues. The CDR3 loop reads CASSLAGGHSGDGYTF. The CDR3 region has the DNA TGTGCCAGCAGCTTGGCGGGGGGACACTCTGGAGATGGCTACACCTTC.

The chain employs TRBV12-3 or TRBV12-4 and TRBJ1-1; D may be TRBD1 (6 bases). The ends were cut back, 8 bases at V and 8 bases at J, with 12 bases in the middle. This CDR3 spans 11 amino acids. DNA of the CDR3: TGTGCCAGCCAACTGCAGGGGGAAGCTTTCTTT. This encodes CASQLQGEAFF.

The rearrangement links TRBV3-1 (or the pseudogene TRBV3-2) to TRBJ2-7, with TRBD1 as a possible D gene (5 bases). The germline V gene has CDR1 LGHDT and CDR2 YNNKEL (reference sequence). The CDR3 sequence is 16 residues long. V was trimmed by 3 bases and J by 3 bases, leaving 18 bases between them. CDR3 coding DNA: TGTGCCAGCAGCCATTTTGACAGTCCTTACCTCTACGAGCAGTACTTC. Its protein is CASSHFDSPYLYEQYF.